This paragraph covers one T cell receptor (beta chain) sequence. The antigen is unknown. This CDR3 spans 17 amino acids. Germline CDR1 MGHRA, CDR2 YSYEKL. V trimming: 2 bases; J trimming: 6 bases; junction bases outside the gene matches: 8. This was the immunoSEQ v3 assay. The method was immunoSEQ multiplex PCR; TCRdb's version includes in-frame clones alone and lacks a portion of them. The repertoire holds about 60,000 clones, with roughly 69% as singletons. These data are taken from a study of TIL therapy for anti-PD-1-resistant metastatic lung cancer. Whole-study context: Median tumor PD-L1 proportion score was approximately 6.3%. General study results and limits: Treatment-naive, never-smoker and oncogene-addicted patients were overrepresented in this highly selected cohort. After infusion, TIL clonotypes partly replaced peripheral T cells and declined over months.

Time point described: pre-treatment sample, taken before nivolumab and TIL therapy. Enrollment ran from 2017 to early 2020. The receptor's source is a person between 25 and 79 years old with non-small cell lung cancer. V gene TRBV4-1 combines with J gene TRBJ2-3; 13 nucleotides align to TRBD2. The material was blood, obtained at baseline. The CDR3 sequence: CASSQITSGGAWDTQYF. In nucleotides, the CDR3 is TGCGCCAGCAGCCAAATTACTAGCGGGGGGGCCTGGGATACGCAGTATTTT.